These 11 T cell receptor beta chains share one sample of origin, sequenced in a study of T-cell memory formation after mild COVID-19 (dated by TCRdb to about 2021). Library construction relied on 5' RACE. Sequencing used an Illumina NovaSeq 6000. TCRdb ran its own pipeline on the public reads, namely fastp trimming at Q25 and MiXCR clone calling, and kept in-frame beta chains. A single entry per CDR3 protein holds the most common genes and DNA from its merged rows. This sample comprises 450,000 or so distinct CDR3 sequences, about 23% of them detected only once. Around an eighth of the sample lies in the top ten. Sequencing was done on a sample of PBMCs or a T cell subset sorted from them (not recorded which). The receptors originated from an adult woman who had mild COVID-19 (a few samples of this study predate the infection). The sample titles of this study are shuffled in the database, so cell type and time point are left out; the donor was told from shared clones.

Written as DNA, the CDR3 is TGTGCCAGCAGTCAGACCACGGTTAGGTCCAAAAACATTCAGTACTTC. Protein: CASSQTTVRSKNIQYF. The chain combines TRBV12-3 or TRBV12-4 with TRBJ2-4; D uncertain. The CDR3 length is 16 residues. The V end was cut by 5 bases, the J end by 2 bases, with 16 bases between.

This chain links TRBV6-5 with TRBJ2-7; D is possibly TRBD1 or TRBD2 (6 bases each). The CDR3 loop spans 15 amino acids. V lost 0 bases and J lost 4, with 13 bases in between. The V gene's germline CDR1 is MNHEY and CDR2 SVGAGI. The CDR3 is CASSYSTQGRYEQYF. CDR3 nucleotide sequence: TGTGCCAGCAGTTACTCGACGCAGGGGAGGTACGAGCAGTACTTC.

The sample holds a few counts of this clonotype. The V gene is TRBV3-1, the J gene TRBJ2-4; TRBD2 might be the D (6 bases). The germline V and J ends were trimmed by 1 base and 9 bases, with 10 bases remaining between them. The CDR3 sequence is 13 residues long. Germline-derived CDR1 and CDR2 are LGHDT and YNNKEL (reference sequence). The CDR3 here is CASSQGDWSIQYF. The CDR3 coding sequence is TGTGCCAGCAGCCAAGGGGACTGGAGCATTCAGTACTTC.

The gene calls are TRBV5-1 and TRBJ1-1; D not certain. V lost 4 bases and J 1 base, leaving 8 bases between the germline ends. The germline gives CDR1 SGHRS, CDR2 YFSETQ. This CDR3 has 13 residues. The CDR3 sequence: CASSPFENTEAFF. The DNA for the CDR3 is TGCGCCAGCAGCCCGTTTGAGAACACTGAAGCTTTCTTT. Based on the CDR3 plus reference TRBV5-1 and TRBJ1-1, the full variable domain is KAGVTQTPRYLIKTRGQQVTLSCSPISGHRSVSWYQQTPGQGLQFLFEYFSETQRNKGNFPGRFSGRQFSNSRSEMNVSTLELGDSALYLCASSPFENTEAFFGQGTRLTVV.

Many counts were recorded for this clonotype. This sequence joins TRBV5-1 and TRBJ1-1, with D unclear. CDR3 length: 16 residues. V was clipped by 4 bases and J by 3 bases, with 19 bases between them. Germline V gives CDR1 SGHRS, CDR2 YFSETQ. The CDR3 DNA reads as TGCGCCAGCAGCCCGAGGGCCTCTGTCATTGACACTGAAGCTTTCTTT. Translation: CASSPRASVIDTEAFF.

The chain uses TRBV3-1 and TRBJ2-2; 12 nucleotides line up with TRBD2. V lost 1 base and J lost 4; bases outside the gene matches: 7. Germline V gene sequence: CDR1 LGHDT, CDR2 YNNKEL (reference sequence). CDR3 length: 18 residues. The CDR3 DNA reads TGTGCCAGCAGCCAAGTTGGACTAGCGGGGTTGCGCACCGGGGAGCTGTTTTTT. The encoded protein is CASSQVGLAGLRTGELFF.

The CDR3 here is CASSPHPNAPPNTGELFF. CDR3 DNA: TGTGCCAGCAGCCCACACCCCAATGCCCCACCGAACACCGGGGAGCTGTTTTTT. J is TRBJ2-2 and V is TRBV9; D gene ambiguous. CDR1 and CDR2 (germline): SGDLS, YYNGEE. CDR3 length: 18 residues. V was pared by 4 bases and J by 0 bases, with 19 bases between.

This rearrangement joins TRBV10-3 to TRBJ2-6; maybe TRBD1 (5 bases). The V end was cut by 7 bases, the J end by 0 bases, with 13 bases between. CDR3 length: 16 amino acids. The germline CDR1 and CDR2 sequences are ENHRY and SYGVKD. Here the CDR3 DNA reads TGTGCCATCAACCAGGGCCTGAGCTCTGGGGCCAACGTCCTGACTTTC. It translates to CAINQGLSSGANVLTF.

This clonotype occurred a few times. The CDR3 DNA follows: TGTGCCAGCAGCTTAGATCCTTTAGGGGAGTTTAGCAATGAGCAGTTCTTC. Translating gives CASSLDPLGEFSNEQFF. V is TRBV11-2 and J is TRBJ2-1; D may be TRBD1 or TRBD2 (5 bases each). The germline V gene has CDR1 SGHAT and CDR2 FQNNGV. V was clipped by 0 bases and J by 6 bases, with 18 bases between them. The CDR3 is made up of 17 amino acids.

Only a few counts were recorded for this clonotype. The rearrangement links TRBV29-1 to TRBJ2-1, with 7 nucleotides matching TRBD2. Trimming cost V 3 bases and J 4 bases; bases outside gene matches: 6. Per the germline V gene, CDR1 is SQVTM and CDR2 is ANQGSEA. This CDR3 spans 14 amino acids. The DNA of the CDR3 is TGCAGCGTTGATGGGGGAGGGGATTACAATGAGCAGTTCTTC. It codes for CSVDGGGDYNEQFF.

The rearrangement joins TRBV7-4 to TRBJ1-5; a weak D match, TRBD1 (5 bases). Germline V gives CDR1 SGHVT, CDR2 SQSDAQ. This CDR3 has 16 residues. The germline V and J ends were trimmed by 5 bases and 7 bases, with 21 bases remaining between them. The CDR3 sequence: CASSPRGQGIFQPQHF. Written as DNA, the CDR3 is TGTGCCAGCAGCCCGAGGGGTCAGGGAATCTTCCAGCCCCAGCATTTT. Based on the CDR3 plus reference TRBV7-4 and TRBJ1-5, the full variable domain is GAGVSQSPRYKVAKRGRDVALRCDSISGHVTLYWYRQTLGQGSEVLTYSQSDAQRDKSGRPSGRFSAERPERSVSTLKIQRTEQGDSAVYLCASSPRGQGIFQPQHFGDGTRLSIL.